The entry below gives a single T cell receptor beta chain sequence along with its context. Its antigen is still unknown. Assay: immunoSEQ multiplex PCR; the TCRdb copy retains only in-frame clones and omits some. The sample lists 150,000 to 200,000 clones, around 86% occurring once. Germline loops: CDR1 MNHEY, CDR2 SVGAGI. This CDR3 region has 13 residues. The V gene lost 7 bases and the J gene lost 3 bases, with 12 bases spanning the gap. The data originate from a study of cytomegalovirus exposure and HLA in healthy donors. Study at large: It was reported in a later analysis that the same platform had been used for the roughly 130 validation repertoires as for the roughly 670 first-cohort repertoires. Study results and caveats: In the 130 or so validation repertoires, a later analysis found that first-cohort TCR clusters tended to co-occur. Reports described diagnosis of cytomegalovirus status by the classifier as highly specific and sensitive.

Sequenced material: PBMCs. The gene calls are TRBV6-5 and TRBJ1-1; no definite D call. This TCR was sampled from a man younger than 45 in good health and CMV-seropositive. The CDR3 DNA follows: TGTGCCAGCACCCCAGAGATCCACACTGAAGCTTTCTTT. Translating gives CASTPEIHTEAFF.